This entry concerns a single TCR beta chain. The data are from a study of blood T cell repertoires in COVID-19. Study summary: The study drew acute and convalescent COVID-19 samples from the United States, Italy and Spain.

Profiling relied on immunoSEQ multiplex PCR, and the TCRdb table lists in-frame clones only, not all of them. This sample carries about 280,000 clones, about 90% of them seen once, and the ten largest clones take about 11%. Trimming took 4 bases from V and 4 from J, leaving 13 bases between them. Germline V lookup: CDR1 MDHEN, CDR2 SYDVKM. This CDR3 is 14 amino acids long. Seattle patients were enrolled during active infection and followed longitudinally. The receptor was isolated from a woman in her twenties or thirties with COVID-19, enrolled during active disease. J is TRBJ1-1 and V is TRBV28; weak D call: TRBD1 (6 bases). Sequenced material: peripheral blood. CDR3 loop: CASSSWTVGTEAFF. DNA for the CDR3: TGTGCCAGCAGTTCGTGGACAGTTGGCACTGAAGCTTTCTTT.